This TCR beta chain emerged from a study of CD8+ T cells in alopecia areata. Study as a whole: Treated patients swallowed 5 to 10 mg of oral tofacitinib twice daily. Whole-study results and caveats: Scalp lesions, especially in alopecia totalis/universalis, had higher clonality than normal scalp. Possibly as an HLA-related effect, TCR sharing across patients appeared less clear than in mice.

Reverse transcribed after extraction, RNA yielded cDNA as the sequencing template. The method was immunoSEQ multiplex PCR; TCRdb's version includes in-frame clones alone and lacks a portion of them. The sample records roughly 130,000 clones, 58% being singletons. Samples from alopecia areata patients were lesional scalp punch biopsies and peripheral blood. This CDR3 spans 15 amino acids. Germline CDR1 reads LNHDA; CDR2 reads SQIVND (reference sequence). Trimming took 10 bases from V and 1 from J; bases not matched to a gene: 11. As regards this clone: Its cognate antigen is unknown.

Sequenced material: CD4+ T cells sorted from blood, taken at week 0. V and J are TRBV19 and TRBJ1-1, with TRBD1 identical over 8 bases. This sequence was found in a human donor with alopecia areata. CDR3 sequence reads: CATSSRGRGNTEAFF. In DNA, the CDR3 is TGTGCCACCTCGAGCAGGGGGCGCGGGAACACTGAAGCTTTCTTT.